The 27 T cell receptor beta chains given below trace back to one sample, sequenced in a study of blood T cell repertoires in COVID-19. Clones were read by immunoSEQ multiplex PCR, and TCRdb kept only the in-frame ones, dropping some. The table has 140,000 to 150,000 clones, around 90% seen once. Sequenced sample: peripheral blood. These receptor sequences come from a man aged 65 to 79 with acute or convalescent COVID-19.

V usage is TRBV11-2 and J usage is TRBJ1-2, with a possible D match to TRBD1 (6 bases). V lost 5 bases to trimming and J lost 5 bases, with 15 bases between them. The CDR3 loop spans 14 amino acids. The germline CDR1 and CDR2 sequences are SGHAT and FQNNGV. The CDR3 DNA is TGTGCCAGCAGCGGGCGGGGGGCGCATTATGGCTACACCTTC. Its protein product is CASSGRGAHYGYTF.

This clone has a single count. This rearrangement joins TRBV6-5 to TRBJ1-5; D gene uncertain. This CDR3 contains 14 residues. The V end was cut by 0 bases, the J end by 4 bases, with 7 bases between. The germline CDR1 and CDR2 sequences are MNHEY and SVGAGI. The chain's CDR3 is CASSYSAGNQPQHF. In nucleotides, the CDR3 is TGTGCCAGCAGTTACTCGGCGGGTAATCAGCCCCAGCATTTT.

The J gene is TRBJ1-2, the V gene TRBV6-5, with D unresolved. The CDR3 is 13 amino acids. V shed 2 bases and J shed 12 bases, with 16 bases lying between them. In germline, CDR1 is MNHEY, CDR2 SVGAGI. The CDR3: CASSYKAGYQHTF. DNA of the CDR3: TGTGCCAGCAGTTACAAGGCAGGATACCAGCACACCTTC.

The chain joins TRBV4-2 to TRBJ2-5, with 8 nucleotides matching TRBD2. CDR1 and CDR2 from the germline V gene are LGHNA and YNFKEQ. The CDR3 contains 17 residues. V dropped 0 bases and J dropped 2; count of bases not matched to a gene: 8. CDR3 sequence (DNA): TGTGCCAGCAGCCAAGATTCGCCGGGAGGGGGACAAGAGACCCAGTACTTC. Encoded protein: CASSQDSPGGGQETQYF.

The V gene is TRBV7-3, the J gene TRBJ2-3, with D possibly TRBD2 on 5 matching bases. Trimming pared 2 bases from V and 4 bases from J, leaving 7 bases between. The germline CDR1 and CDR2 sequences are SGHTA and FQGTGA. The CDR3 consists of 13 residues. As DNA, the CDR3 is TGTGCCAGCAGCTTAGGGAGCTCAGATACGCAGTATTTT. This gives the protein CASSLGSSDTQYF. Full variable domain (remainder filled in from reference TRBV7-3 and TRBJ2-3): GAGVSQTPSNKVTEKGKYVELRCDPISGHTALYWYRQSLGQGPEFLIYFQGTGAADDSGLPNDRFFAVRPEGSVSTLKIQRTERGDSAVYLCASSLGSSDTQYFGPGTRLTVL.

The rearrangement uses TRBV7-8 and TRBJ2-1; perhaps TRBD2 as D (6 bases). Between the trimmed V and J ends, which lost 1 base and 7 bases, there was a span of 17 bases. This CDR3 comprises 16 residues. Looked up from germline, CDR1 is SGHVS and CDR2 is FQNEAQ. The CDR3 is CASSLVGPLGGNEQFF. The CDR3 DNA follows: TGTGCCAGCAGCTTAGTAGGCCCGCTGGGGGGAAATGAGCAGTTCTTC.

Only one count was recorded for this clone. This chain joins TRBV24-1 and TRBJ2-1; no definite D call. Trimming removed 5 bases from V and 7 bases from J, with 5 bases in between. Germline V gene sequence: CDR1 KGHDR, CDR2 SFDVKD. The CDR3 totals 11 residues. Here the CDR3 reads CATSAGNEQFF. In DNA, the CDR3 is TGTGCCACCAGTGCGGGTAATGAGCAGTTCTTC.

This clone appeared once. The chain combines TRBV7-2 with TRBJ1-4, with 10 bases identical to TRBD1. The V gene's germline CDR1 is SGHTA and CDR2 FQGNSA. Trimming cost V 3 bases and J 8 bases; bases outside gene matches: 9. The CDR3 runs to 16 residues. CDR3 nucleotide sequence: TGTGCCAGCAGCTTTAGGACAGGGGGAGGCGGGGAAAAACTGTTTTTT. This gives the protein CASSFRTGGGGEKLFF. The variable domain in full, completed from reference TRBV7-2 and TRBJ1-4, reads GAGVSQSPSNKVTEKGKDVELRCDPISGHTALYWYRQSLGQGLEFLIYFQGNSAPDKSGLPSDRFSAERTGGSVSTLTIQRTQQEDSAVYLCASSFRTGGGGEKLFFGSGTQLSVL.

The gene calls are TRBV27 and TRBJ2-3; 8 bases agree with TRBD1. The CDR3 is made up of 14 amino acids. The V gene end was trimmed by 3 bases and the J gene end by 3 bases; junction bases not matched to a gene: 2. CDR1 and CDR2 (germline): MNHEY, SMNVEV (reference sequence). The CDR3 sequence: CASSLNRGTDTQYF. In DNA, the CDR3 is TGTGCCAGCAGTTTGAACAGGGGGACAGATACGCAGTATTTT.

CDR3 loop: CAWTPRRGLIPPLNEKLFF. The CDR3 DNA sequence: TGTGCCTGGACCCCCCGGCGGGGTCTCATTCCACCCCTTAATGAAAAACTGTTTTTT. The chain employs TRBV30 and TRBJ1-4, with no clear D. This CDR3 has 19 amino acids. V lost 4 bases and J 4 bases, leaving 28 bases between the germline ends. Germline CDR1 GTSNPN, CDR2 SVGIG (reference sequence). Full variable domain (outside the CDR3, taken from reference TRBV30 and TRBJ1-4): SQTIHQWPATLVQPVGSPLSLECTVEGTSNPNLYWYRQAAGRGLQLLFYSVGIGQISSEVPQNLSASRPQDRQFILSSKKLLLSDSGFYLCAWTPRRGLIPPLNEKLFFGSGTQLSVL.

The chain uses TRBV2 and TRBJ1-5, with TRBD1 identical over 12 bases. V lost 4 bases and J lost 6; bases outside the gene matches: 4. CDR1 SNHLY and CDR2 FYNNEI come from the germline V gene. The CDR3 is 15 residues long. CDR3 in DNA: TGTGCCAGCAGTGCCGGGACAGGGGGCAGTCAGCCCCAGCATTTT. The encoded protein is CASSAGTGGSQPQHF.

The chain joins TRBV12-5 to TRBJ2-2, with D maybe TRBD2 (6 bases). CDR3 size: 15 residues. In germline, CDR1 is LGHNT, CDR2 FRNRAP. V gave up 7 bases and J gave up 6 bases, with 18 bases separating them. CDR3 sequence: CASAAGFGGSGELFF. The CDR3 DNA sequence: TGTGCTAGTGCCGCGGGATTTGGGGGGTCCGGGGAGCTGTTTTTT.

This chain connects TRBV4-2 to TRBJ1-5; TRBD1 agrees at 8 bases. The V and J ends lost 3 bases and 6 bases, in that order; junction bases with no gene match: 10. The CDR3 runs to 16 residues. Germline lookup yields CDR1 LGHNA and CDR2 YNFKEQ. As DNA, the CDR3 is TGTGCCAGCAGCCAGGGCGGACAGGGTCTTAGTCAGCCCCAGCATTTT. Translating it yields CASSQGGQGLSQPQHF.

This clone was detected only once. V usage is TRBV3-1 (or the pseudogene TRBV3-2) and J usage is TRBJ2-2, with a possible D match to TRBD2 (7 bases). The V gene lost 2 bases and the J gene lost 6 bases, with 10 bases spanning the gap. Germline CDR1 reads LGHDT; CDR2 reads YNNKEL (reference sequence). The CDR3 is 14 residues long. The CDR3 nucleotides are TGTGCCAGCAGCCAACAAGGGGGGGCCGGGGAGCTGTTTTTT. Protein sequence: CASSQQGGAGELFF.

The J gene is TRBJ2-3, the V gene TRBV3-1 (or the pseudogene TRBV3-2), with 9 bases matching TRBD2. Trimming removed 0 bases from V and 4 bases from J; junction bases left unmatched: 5. Per the germline V gene, CDR1 is LGHDT and CDR2 is YNNKEL (reference sequence). This CDR3 comprises 16 residues. The CDR3 bases are TGTGCCAGCAGCCAAGATCCTAGCGGGACACCAGATACGCAGTATTTT. Translated: CASSQDPSGTPDTQYF.

This clone occurred once. The V and J genes are TRBV5-8 and TRBJ2-5; 9 positions match TRBD1. The V and J ends lost 3 bases and 0 bases, in that order; junction bases with no gene match: 6. The CDR3 length is 16 residues. Germline loops: CDR1 SGHTS, CDR2 YDEGEE. CDR3 DNA: TGTGCCAGCAGCTCAGGACAGGGGACCTACCAAGAGACCCAGTACTTC. This sequence encodes CASSSGQGTYQETQYF. The variable domain in full, completed from reference TRBV5-8 and TRBJ2-5, reads EAGVTQSPTHLIKTRGQQATLRCSPISGHTSVYWYQQALGLGLQFLLWYDEGEERNRGNFPPRFSGRQFPNYSSELNVNALELEDSALYLCASSSGQGTYQETQYFGPGTRLLVL.

This sequence joins TRBV6-5 and TRBJ2-1; TRBD2 aligns across 14 bases. V shed 11 bases, J shed 6 bases, and the junction held 9 bases outside the gene matches. CDR1 and CDR2 (germline): MNHEY, SVGAGI. This CDR3 has 15 residues. In DNA form, the CDR3 reads TGTGCCGGCAAACCGGGACTAGCGGGGGCCAATGAGCAGTTCTTC. Its translation: CAGKPGLAGANEQFF.

The gene calls are TRBV14 and TRBJ2-6; D is unresolved. Germline loops: CDR1 SGHDN, CDR2 FVKESK. Deletions cut 0 bases from V and 4 bases from J, with 7 bases between. This CDR3 is 15 amino acids long. CDR3 nucleotide sequence: TGTGCCAGCAGCCAAGAGGTGGGCGGGGCCAACGTCCTGACTTTC. Translated, it gives CASSQEVGGANVLTF.

J is TRBJ1-1 and V is TRBV5-1, with 8 bases aligning to TRBD1. Germline assignment: CDR1 SGHRS and CDR2 YFSETQ. J gave up 3 bases and V 1 base, and 5 bases lay outside the gene matches. This CDR3 region has 15 residues. The CDR3 loop reads CASSLQGAGDTEAFF. The CDR3 nucleotides read TGCGCCAGCAGCTTGCAGGGGGCTGGGGACACTGAAGCTTTCTTT.

V and J are TRBV3-1 (or the pseudogene TRBV3-2) and TRBJ2-5, with 7 bases matching TRBD2. The germline V gene has CDR1 LGHDT and CDR2 YNNKEL (reference sequence). This CDR3 is 14 amino acids long. Losses at the gene ends were 4 bases for V and 1 base for J; bases not matched to a gene: 3. CDR3 DNA: TGTGCCAGCAGCCGAGGACTAGGCCAAGAGACCCAGTACTTC. As protein: CASSRGLGQETQYF.

The genes are TRBV7-2 and TRBJ2-5, with D maybe TRBD2 (5 bases). Germline assignment: CDR1 SGHTA and CDR2 FQGNSA. This CDR3 has 14 amino acids. V was cut by 9 bases and J by 4 bases, with 18 bases left in between. CDR3 sequence (DNA): TGTGCCAGTACCGACGGGTCGAGGGTAGAGACCCAGTACTTC. Amino acid sequence: CASTDGSRVETQYF. The full variable domain, with the rest looked up from reference TRBV7-2 and TRBJ2-5, is GAGVSQSPSNKVTEKGKDVELRCDPISGHTALYWYRQSLGQGLEFLIYFQGNSAPDKSGLPSDRFSAERTGGSVSTLTIQRTQQEDSAVYLCASTDGSRVETQYFGPGTRLLVL.

The chain carries TRBV5-1 and TRBJ2-5; 7 bases are shared with TRBD1. The CDR3 covers 14 residues. V lost 4 bases, J lost 2 bases, and 5 bases stayed unmatched. Germline V lookup: CDR1 SGHRS, CDR2 YFSETQ. The CDR3 bases are TGCGCCAGCAGCCAAGGCAGGGGGCAAGAGACCCAGTACTTC. Its translation is CASSQGRGQETQYF.

The V gene is TRBV6-5, the J gene TRBJ1-2, with 7 bases matching TRBD1. Germline values: CDR1 MNHEY, CDR2 SVGAGI. There are 15 residues in the CDR3. J lost 8 bases, V lost 0 bases, and 9 bases had no gene match. CDR3 in DNA: TGTGCCAGCAGTTACTCGGGCAGGGGGAAAGGAGGCTACACCTTC. Translated: CASSYSGRGKGGYTF.

The chain carries TRBV7-9 and TRBJ1-1; D remains ambiguous. The CDR3 totals 13 residues. Germline CDR1 and CDR2: SEHNR and FQNEAQ (reference sequence). Trimming took 2 bases from V and 9 from J, leaving 13 bases between them. DNA of the CDR3: TGTGCCAGCAGCTTATTTACGGGTCAGAAAGCTTTCTTT. The encoded protein is CASSLFTGQKAFF.

V usage is TRBV27 and J usage is TRBJ1-1, with a possible D match to TRBD1 (5 bases). CDR3 size: 15 residues. From germline, CDR1 is MNHEY and CDR2 SMNVEV (reference sequence). The germline V and J ends were trimmed by 7 bases and 4 bases, with 19 bases remaining between them. The CDR3 loop is CASINSGRVSTEAFF. The CDR3 coding sequence is TGTGCCAGCATCAATAGCGGCAGGGTGAGCACTGAAGCTTTCTTT.

The CDR3 sequence is CASSFRSPGLAGSTDTQYF. CDR3 nucleotides: TGTGCCAGCAGCTTCCGATCCCCGGGACTAGCGGGAAGCACAGATACGCAGTATTTT. The chain links TRBV11-2 to TRBJ2-3; 13 nucleotides agree with TRBD2. Germline V gives CDR1 SGHAT, CDR2 FQNNGV. The CDR3 spans 19 residues. V lost 3 bases and J lost 0; bases outside the gene matches: 9.

The rearrangement links TRBV5-5 to TRBJ1-2; TRBD1 matches at 7 bases. The junction had 2 bases not matched to a gene; V was cut back by 0 bases and J by 6 bases. This CDR3 is built from 13 residues. Germline lookup yields CDR1 SGHKS and CDR2 YYEKEE (reference sequence). The CDR3 is CASSLEGGNGYTF. For the CDR3, the DNA is TGTGCCAGCAGCTTGGAAGGGGGCAATGGCTACACCTTC.